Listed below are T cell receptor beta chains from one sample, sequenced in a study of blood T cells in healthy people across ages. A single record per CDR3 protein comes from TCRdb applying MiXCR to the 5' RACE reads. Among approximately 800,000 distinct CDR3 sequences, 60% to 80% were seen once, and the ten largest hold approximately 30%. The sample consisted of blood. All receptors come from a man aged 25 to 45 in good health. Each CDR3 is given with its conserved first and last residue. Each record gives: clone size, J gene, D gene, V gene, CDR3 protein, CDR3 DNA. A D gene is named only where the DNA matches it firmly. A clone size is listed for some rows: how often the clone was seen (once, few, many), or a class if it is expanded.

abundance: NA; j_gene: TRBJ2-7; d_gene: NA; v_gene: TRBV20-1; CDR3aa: CSAPLVPAPRDEQYF; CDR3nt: TGCAGTGCCCCGCTTGTTCCGGCGCCGAGGGACGAGCAGTACTTC
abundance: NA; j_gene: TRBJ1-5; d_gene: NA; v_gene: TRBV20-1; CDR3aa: CSAGDSQGSNQPQHF; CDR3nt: TGCAGTGCTGGGGACTCGCAGGGTAGCAATCAGCCCCAGCATTTT
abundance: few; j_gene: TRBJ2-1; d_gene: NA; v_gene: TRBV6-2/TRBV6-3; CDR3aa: CASSKDSYNEQFF; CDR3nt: TGTGCCAGCAGTAAGGACAGCTACAATGAGCAGTTCTTC
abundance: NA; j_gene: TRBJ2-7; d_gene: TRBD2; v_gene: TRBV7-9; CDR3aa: CASSLFIAGASYEQYF; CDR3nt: TGTGCCAGCAGCTTATTCATAGCGGGGGCCTCCTACGAGCAGTACTTC
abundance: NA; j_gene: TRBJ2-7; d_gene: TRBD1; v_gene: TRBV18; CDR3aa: CASSPRTGDEQYF; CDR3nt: TGTGCCAGCTCACCCAGGACAGGGGACGAGCAGTACTTC
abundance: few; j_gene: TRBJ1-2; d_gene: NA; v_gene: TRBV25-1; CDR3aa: CASSDEQGLGYTF; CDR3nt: TGTGCCAGCAGTGATGAACAGGGTTTGGGCTACACCTTC
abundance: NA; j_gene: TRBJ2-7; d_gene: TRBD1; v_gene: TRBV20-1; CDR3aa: CSALTGAGDYEQYF; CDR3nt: TGCAGTGCTTTGACAGGGGCTGGGGATTACGAGCAGTACTTC
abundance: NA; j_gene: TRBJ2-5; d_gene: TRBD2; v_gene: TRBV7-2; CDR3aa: CASSALAGPQETQYF; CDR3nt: TGTGCCAGCAGCGCACTAGCGGGGCCCCAAGAGACCCAGTACTTC
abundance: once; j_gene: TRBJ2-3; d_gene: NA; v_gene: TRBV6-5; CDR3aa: CASSLPDWKGSDTQYF; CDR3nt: TGTGCCAGCAGCCTACCGGACTGGAAGGGCTCAGATACGCAGTATTTT
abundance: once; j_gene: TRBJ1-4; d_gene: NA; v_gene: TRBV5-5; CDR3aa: CANSFSAGWSTNEKLFF; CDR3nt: TGTGCCAACAGCTTTTCGGCAGGGTGGTCAACTAATGAAAAACTGTTTTTT
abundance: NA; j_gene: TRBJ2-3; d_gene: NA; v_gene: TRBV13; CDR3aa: CASSLGGSGRLGTDTQYF; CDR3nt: TGTGCCAGCAGCTTAGGGGGGTCGGGCAGGCTGGGCACAGATACGCAGTATTTT
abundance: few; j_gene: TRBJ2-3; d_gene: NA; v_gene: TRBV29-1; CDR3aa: CSVVERPGIRTDTQYF; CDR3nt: TGCAGCGTTGTGGAGCGTCCAGGCATTCGCACAGATACGCAGTATTTT
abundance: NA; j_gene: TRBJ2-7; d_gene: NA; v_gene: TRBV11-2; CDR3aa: CASSLVFEGYEQYF; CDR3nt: TGTGCCAGCAGCTTAGTCTTTGAGGGCTACGAGCAGTACTTC
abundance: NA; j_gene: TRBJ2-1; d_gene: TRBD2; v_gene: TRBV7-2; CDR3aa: CASSATSGGGDNEQFF; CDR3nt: TGTGCCAGCAGCGCTACGAGCGGGGGGGGGGACAATGAGCAGTTCTTC
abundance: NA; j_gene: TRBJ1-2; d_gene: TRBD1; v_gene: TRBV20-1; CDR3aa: CSARGVGQGNYGYTF; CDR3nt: TGCAGTGCTAGAGGAGTGGGACAGGGCAACTATGGCTACACCTTC
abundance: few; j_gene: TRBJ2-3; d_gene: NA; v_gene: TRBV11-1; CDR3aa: CASSFRGGSTDTQYF; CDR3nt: TGTGCCAGCAGCTTTAGGGGAGGTAGCACAGATACGCAGTATTTT
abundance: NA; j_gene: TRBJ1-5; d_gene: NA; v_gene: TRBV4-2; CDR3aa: CASSQERQWGVPEPQHF; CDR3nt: TGTGCCAGCAGCCAAGAACGACAGTGGGGTGTCCCTGAGCCCCAGCATTTT
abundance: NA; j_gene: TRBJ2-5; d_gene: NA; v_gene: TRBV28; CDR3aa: CASSFSGRKEQYF; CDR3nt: TGTGCCAGCAGTTTTTCGGGGCGCAAGGAGCAGTACTTC
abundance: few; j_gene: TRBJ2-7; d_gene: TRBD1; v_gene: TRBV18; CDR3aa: CASSPGTGPLYEQYF; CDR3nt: TGTGCCAGCTCACCAGGGACAGGACCCCTCTACGAGCAGTACTTC
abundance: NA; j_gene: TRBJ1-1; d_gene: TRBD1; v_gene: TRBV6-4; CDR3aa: CASSEQGHGTEAFF; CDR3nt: TGTGCCAGCAGTGAACAGGGGCATGGCACTGAAGCTTTCTTT
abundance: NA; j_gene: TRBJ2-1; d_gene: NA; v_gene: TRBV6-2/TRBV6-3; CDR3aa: CASSSAKGNYNEQFF; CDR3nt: TGTGCCAGCAGTTCCGCGAAGGGTAACTACAATGAGCAGTTCTTC
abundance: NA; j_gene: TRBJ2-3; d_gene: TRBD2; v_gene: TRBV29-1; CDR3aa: CSVGLAGAITDTQYF; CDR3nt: TGCAGCGTGGGACTAGCGGGGGCAATCACAGATACGCAGTATTTT
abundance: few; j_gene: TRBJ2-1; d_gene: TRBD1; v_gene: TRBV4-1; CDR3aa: CASSQEGTGTYNEQFF; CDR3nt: TGCGCCAGCAGCCAAGAGGGGACAGGGACCTACAATGAGCAGTTCTTC
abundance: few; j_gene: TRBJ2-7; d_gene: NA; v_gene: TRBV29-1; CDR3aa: CSATGKVSYEQYF; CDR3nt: TGCAGCGCCACTGGGAAGGTTTCCTACGAGCAGTACTTC
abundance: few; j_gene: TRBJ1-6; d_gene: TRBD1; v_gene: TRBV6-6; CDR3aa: CASSYTGESPLHF; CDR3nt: TGTGCCAGCAGTTACACAGGGGAATCACCCCTCCACTTT
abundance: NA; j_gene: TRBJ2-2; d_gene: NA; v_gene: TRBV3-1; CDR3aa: CASSQESQVYTGELFF; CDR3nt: TGTGCCAGCAGCCAAGAATCCCAGGTTTACACCGGGGAGCTGTTTTTT
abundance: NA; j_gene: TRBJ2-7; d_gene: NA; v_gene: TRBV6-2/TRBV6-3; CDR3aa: CASSYGGSWEQYF; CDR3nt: TGTGCCAGCAGTTACGGGGGATCCTGGGAGCAGTACTTC
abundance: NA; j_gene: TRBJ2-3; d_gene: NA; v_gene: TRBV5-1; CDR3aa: CASSLTGHTDTQYF; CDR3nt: TGCGCCAGCAGCTTAACAGGCCACACAGATACGCAGTATTTT
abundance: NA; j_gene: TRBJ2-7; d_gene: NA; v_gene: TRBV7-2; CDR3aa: CASSSTGVGCEQYF; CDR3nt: TGTGCCAGCAGCTCTACGGGGGTGGGATGCGAGCAGTACTTC
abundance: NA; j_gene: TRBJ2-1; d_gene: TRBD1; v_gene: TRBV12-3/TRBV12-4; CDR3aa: CASSSSSSLRGYNEQFF; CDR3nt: TGTGCCAGCAGTTCCTCCTCCTCGCTCAGGGGGTACAATGAGCAGTTCTTC
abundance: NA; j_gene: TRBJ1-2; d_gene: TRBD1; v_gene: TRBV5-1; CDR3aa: CASSSGDRGFYGYTF; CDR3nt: TGCGCCAGCAGCTCCGGGGACAGGGGTTTCTATGGCTACACCTTC
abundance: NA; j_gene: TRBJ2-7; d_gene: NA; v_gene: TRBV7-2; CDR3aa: CASSLASPLPNPYEQYF; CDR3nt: TGTGCCAGCAGCTTAGCTTCACCGCTACCGAACCCCTACGAGCAGTACTTC
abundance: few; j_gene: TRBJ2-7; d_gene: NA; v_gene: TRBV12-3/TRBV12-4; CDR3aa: CASSLSVGNYEQYF; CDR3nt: TGTGCCAGCAGTCTTTCCGTAGGGAACTACGAGCAGTACTTC
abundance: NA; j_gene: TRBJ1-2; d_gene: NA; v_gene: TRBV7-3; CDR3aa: CASSSGTGSYSYTF; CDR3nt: TGTGCCAGCAGCTCCGGGACGGGGTCCTATAGCTACACCTTC
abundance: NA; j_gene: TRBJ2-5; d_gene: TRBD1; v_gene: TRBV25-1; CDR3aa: CASSAPDRVKGGQYF; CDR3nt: TGTGCCAGCAGTGCGCCCGACAGGGTAAAGGGCGGGCAGTACTTC
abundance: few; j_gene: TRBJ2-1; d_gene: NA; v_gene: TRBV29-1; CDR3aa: CSVNAPPSYNEQFF; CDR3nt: TGCAGCGTCAACGCCCCACCGTCCTACAATGAGCAGTTCTTC
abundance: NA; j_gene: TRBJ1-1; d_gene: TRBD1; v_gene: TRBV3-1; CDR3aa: CASSQAQGAVEAFF; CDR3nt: TGTGCCAGCAGCCAGGCCCAGGGGGCGGTTGAAGCTTTCTTT
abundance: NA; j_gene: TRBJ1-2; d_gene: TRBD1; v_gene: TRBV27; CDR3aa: CASRIGQGGTDGYTF; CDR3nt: TGTGCCAGCAGAATCGGACAGGGTGGTACCGATGGCTACACCTTC
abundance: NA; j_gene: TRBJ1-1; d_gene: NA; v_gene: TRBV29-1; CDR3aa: CSVDSTANTEAFF; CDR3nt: TGCAGCGTTGATTCGACAGCTAACACTGAAGCTTTCTTT
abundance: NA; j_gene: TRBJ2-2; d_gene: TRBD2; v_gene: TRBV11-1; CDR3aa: CASSLERGWTGELFF; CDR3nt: TGTGCCAGCAGCTTAGAGCGGGGTTGGACCGGGGAGCTGTTTTTT
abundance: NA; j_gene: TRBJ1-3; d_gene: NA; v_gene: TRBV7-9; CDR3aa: CASSFHGGKGNTIYF; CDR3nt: TGTGCCAGCAGCTTCCATGGGGGCAAAGGAAACACCATATATTTT
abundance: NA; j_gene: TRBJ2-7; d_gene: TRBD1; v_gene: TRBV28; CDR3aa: CASSPSGGYYEQYF; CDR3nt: TGTGCCAGCAGTCCCTCAGGGGGCTACTACGAGCAGTACTTC
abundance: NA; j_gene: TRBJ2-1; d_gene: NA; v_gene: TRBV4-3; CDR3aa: CASSQNPTGGEQFF; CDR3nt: TGCGCCAGCAGCCAAAATCCGACTGGAGGTGAGCAGTTCTTC
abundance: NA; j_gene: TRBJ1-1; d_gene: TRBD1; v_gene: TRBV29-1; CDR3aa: CSVYGQGASEAFF; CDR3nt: TGCAGCGTCTACGGACAGGGGGCCTCTGAAGCTTTCTTT
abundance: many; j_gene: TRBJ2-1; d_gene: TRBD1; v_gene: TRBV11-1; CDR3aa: CASSSGQGAYNEQFF; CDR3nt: TGTGCCAGCAGCTCCGGACAGGGGGCCTACAATGAGCAGTTCTTC